The clone carrying this T cell receptor beta chain was recorded only once. Its antigen remains unidentified. The repertoire was sequenced with immunoSEQ multiplex PCR; TCRdb's copy has only in-frame clones and lacks some. The profile covers roughly 120,000 clones, with roughly four fifths appearing a single time and roughly 4.8% taken by the ten largest. The CDR3 has 14 residues. V was pared by 1 base and J by 6 bases, with 12 bases between. Per the germline V gene, CDR1 is LGHDT and CDR2 is YNNKEL (reference sequence). These data belong to a study of T cell responses to AZD1222 COVID-19 vaccine. Notes on the study in general: The donor group comprised mostly white British people and more females; the analysis possibly underestimated clonal diversity. Within unmutated variant regions lay the reported targets of nearly half of spike-specific TCRs.

This TCR derives from an adult in good health. The sample consisted of peripheral blood, taken on day 0 of AZD1222 vaccination. This chain uses TRBV3-1 (or the pseudogene TRBV3-2) with TRBJ1-2; D not resolved. CDR3 protein: CASSQGLQSDGYTF. The CDR3 nucleotides are TGTGCCAGCAGCCAAGGTCTGCAGAGCGATGGCTACACCTTC.